The clone carrying this T cell receptor (beta chain) was seen once. This record comes from a study of T cell responses to AZD1222 COVID-19 vaccine. Using immunoSEQ multiplex PCR, the repertoire was profiled, and TCRdb retains in-frame clones only, with some absent. This table has around 50,000 clones, 70% to 90% appearing once. J was trimmed by 0 bases and V by 4 bases; bases with no gene match: 9. The V gene's germline CDR1 is KGHSH and CDR2 LQKENI. The CDR3 sequence is 17 residues long. This sample comprised peripheral blood, obtained 28 days after the second AZD1222 dose. The clonotype comes from an adult who received the AZD1222 COVID-19 vaccine. V is TRBV18 and J is TRBJ2-1; 7 bases map to TRBD1. The CDR3 here is CASSLSGQASSYNEQFF. CDR3 nucleotide sequence: TGTGCCAGCTCACTAAGTGGACAGGCAAGCTCCTACAATGAGCAGTTCTTC.